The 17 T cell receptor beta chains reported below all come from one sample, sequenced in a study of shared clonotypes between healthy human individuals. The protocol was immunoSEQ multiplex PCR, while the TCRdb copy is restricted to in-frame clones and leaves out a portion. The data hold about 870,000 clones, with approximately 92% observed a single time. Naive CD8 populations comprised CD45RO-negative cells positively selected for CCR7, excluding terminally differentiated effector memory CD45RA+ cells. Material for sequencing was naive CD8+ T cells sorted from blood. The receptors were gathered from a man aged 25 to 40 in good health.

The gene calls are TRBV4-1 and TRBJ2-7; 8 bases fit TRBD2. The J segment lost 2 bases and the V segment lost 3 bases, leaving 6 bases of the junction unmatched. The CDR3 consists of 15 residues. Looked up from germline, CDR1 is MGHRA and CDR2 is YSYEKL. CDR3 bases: TGCGCCAGCAGCCAGCGACTAGCGATAACCTACGAGCAGTACTTC. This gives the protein CASSQRLAITYEQYF.

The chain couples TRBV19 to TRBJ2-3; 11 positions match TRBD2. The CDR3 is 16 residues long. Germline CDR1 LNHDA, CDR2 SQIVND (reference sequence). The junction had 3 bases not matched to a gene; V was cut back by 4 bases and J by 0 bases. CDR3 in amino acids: CASSTRTSGSTDTQYF. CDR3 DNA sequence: TGTGCCAGTAGTACCAGGACTAGCGGGAGCACAGATACGCAGTATTTT. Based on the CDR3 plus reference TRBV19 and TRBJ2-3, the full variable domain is DGGITQSPKYLFRKEGQNVTLSCEQNLNHDAMYWYRQDPGQGLRLIYYSQIVNDFQKGDIAEGYSVSREKKESFPLTVTSAQKNPTAFYLCASSTRTSGSTDTQYFGPGTRLTVL.

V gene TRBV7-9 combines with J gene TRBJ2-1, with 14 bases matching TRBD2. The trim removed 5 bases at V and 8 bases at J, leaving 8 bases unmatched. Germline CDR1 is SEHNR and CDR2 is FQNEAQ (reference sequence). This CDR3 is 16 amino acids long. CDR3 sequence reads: CASSPTSGRAWDEQFF. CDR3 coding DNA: TGTGCCAGCAGCCCGACTAGCGGGAGGGCCTGGGATGAGCAGTTCTTC.

CDR3 residues: CASRPAGGSTDTQYF. In DNA form, the CDR3 reads TGTGCCAGCAGGCCCGCGGGGGGAAGCACAGATACGCAGTATTTT. The chain has TRBV7-2 and TRBJ2-3; TRBD2 aligns across 8 bases. The junction had 5 bases not matched to a gene; V was cut back by 6 bases and J by 0 bases. The CDR3 sequence is 15 residues long. From germline, CDR1 is SGHTA and CDR2 FQGNSA.

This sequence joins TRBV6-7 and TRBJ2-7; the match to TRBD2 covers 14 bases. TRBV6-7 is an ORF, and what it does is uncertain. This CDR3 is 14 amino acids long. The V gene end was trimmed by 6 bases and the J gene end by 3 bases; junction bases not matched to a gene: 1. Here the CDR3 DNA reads TGTGCCAGCAGGGGACTAGCGGGAGTCTACGAGCAGTACTTC. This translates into CASRGLAGVYEQYF.

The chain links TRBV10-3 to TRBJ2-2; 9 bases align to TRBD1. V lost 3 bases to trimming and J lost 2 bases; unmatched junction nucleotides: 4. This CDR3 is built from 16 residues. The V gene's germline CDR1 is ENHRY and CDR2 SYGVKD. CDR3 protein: CAISDGDRANTGELFF. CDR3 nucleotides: TGTGCCATCAGTGATGGGGACAGGGCTAACACCGGGGAGCTGTTTTTT.

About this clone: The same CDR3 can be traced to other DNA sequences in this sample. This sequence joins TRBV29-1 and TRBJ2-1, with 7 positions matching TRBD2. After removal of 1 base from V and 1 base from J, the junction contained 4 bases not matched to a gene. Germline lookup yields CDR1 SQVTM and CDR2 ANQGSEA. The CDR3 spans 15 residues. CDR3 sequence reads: CSVEGREGSYNEQFF. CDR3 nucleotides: TGCAGCGTTGAAGGTAGGGAGGGATCCTACAATGAGCAGTTCTTC.

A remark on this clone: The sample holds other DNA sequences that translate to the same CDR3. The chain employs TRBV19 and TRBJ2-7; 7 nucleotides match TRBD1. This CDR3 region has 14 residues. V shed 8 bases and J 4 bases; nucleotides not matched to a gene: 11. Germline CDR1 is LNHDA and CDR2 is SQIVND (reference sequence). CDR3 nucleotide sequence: TGTGCCAGTTCGTACCGGGACAGAGGGTACGAGCAGTACTTC. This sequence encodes CASSYRDRGYEQYF.

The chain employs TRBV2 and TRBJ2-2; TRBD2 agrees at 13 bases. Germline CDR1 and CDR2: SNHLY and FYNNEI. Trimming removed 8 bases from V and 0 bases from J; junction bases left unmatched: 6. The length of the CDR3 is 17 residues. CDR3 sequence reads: CASAGTSGATNTGELFF. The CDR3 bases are TGTGCCAGCGCCGGGACTAGCGGGGCAACGAACACCGGGGAGCTGTTTTTT.

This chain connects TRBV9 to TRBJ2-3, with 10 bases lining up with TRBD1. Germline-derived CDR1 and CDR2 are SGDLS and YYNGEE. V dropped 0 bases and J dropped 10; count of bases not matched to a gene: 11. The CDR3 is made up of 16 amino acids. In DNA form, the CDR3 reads TGTGCCAGCAGCGTAGATCGGGGGGGACAGGGGTTTCCGCAGTATTTT. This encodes CASSVDRGGQGFPQYF.

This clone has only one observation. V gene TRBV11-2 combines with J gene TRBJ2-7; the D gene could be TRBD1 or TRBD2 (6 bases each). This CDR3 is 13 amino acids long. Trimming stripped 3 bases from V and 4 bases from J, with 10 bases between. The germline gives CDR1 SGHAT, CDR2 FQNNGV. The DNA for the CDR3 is TGTGCCAGCAGCTTCGGAGGGGGATACGAGCAGTACTTC. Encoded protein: CASSFGGGYEQYF.

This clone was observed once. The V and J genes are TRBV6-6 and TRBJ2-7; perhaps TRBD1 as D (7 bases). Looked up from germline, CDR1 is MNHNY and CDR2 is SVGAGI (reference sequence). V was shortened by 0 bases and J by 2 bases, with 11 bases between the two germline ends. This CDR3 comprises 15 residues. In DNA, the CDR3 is TGTGCCAGCAGTTACTCTCCAGGGGGGACCTACGAGCAGTACTTC. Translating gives CASSYSPGGTYEQYF.

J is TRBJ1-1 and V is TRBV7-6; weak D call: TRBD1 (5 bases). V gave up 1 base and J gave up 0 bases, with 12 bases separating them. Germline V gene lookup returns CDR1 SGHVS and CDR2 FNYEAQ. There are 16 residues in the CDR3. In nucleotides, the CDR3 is TGTGCCAGCAGCTTAGATCGGACATCGATGAACACTGAAGCTTTCTTT. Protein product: CASSLDRTSMNTEAFF.

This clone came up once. The CDR3 region has the DNA TGTGCCAGCGGTGACACCAGGGAGACCCAGTACTTC. Translation: CASGDTRETQYF. The chain links TRBV9 to TRBJ2-5; D remains unclear. V lost 7 bases and J 5 bases, leaving 12 bases between the germline ends. This CDR3 is built from 12 residues. Germline CDR1 and CDR2: SGDLS and YYNGEE.

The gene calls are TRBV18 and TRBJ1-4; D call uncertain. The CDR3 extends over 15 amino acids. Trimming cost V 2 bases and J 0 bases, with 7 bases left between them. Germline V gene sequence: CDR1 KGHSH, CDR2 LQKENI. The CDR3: CASSPGSPTNEKLFF. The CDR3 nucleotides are TGTGCCAGCTCACCAGGGAGCCCAACTAATGAAAAACTGTTTTTT.

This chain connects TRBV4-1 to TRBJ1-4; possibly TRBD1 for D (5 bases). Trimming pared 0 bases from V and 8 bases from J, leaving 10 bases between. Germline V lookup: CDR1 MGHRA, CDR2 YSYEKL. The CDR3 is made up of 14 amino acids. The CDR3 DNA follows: TGCGCCAGCAGCCAAGATCGGGGCTGGGAAAAACTGTTTTTT. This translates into CASSQDRGWEKLFF.

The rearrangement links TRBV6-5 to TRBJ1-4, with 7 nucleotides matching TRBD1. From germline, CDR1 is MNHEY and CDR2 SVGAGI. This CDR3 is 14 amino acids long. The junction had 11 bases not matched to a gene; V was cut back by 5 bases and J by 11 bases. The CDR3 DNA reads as TGTGCCAGCAGTCAGACAGGGTTCGGGGGGAAACTGTTTTTT. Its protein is CASSQTGFGGKLFF.